The 19 T cell receptor beta chains reported below all come from one sample, sequenced in a study of CD8+ T cells in alopecia areata. Treatment in this sample: oral pan-JAK inhibitor, 5-10 mg twice daily. Sequencing relied on a cDNA template that was reverse transcribed from extracted RNA. TCRdb's copy holds only in-frame clones and misses some; the assay was immunoSEQ multiplex PCR. Of more than 150,000 clones in the sample, about 51% were seen once. The sequencing used CD8+ T cells sorted from blood, collected at week 52, from a patient treated with tofacitinib. The receptors were gathered from a human donor with alopecia areata.

This clone appeared a single time. The chain links TRBV4-3 to TRBJ1-2; possibly TRBD1 for D (5 bases). This CDR3 has 16 residues. Germline lookup yields CDR1 LGHNA and CDR2 YSLEER. V lost 4 bases to trimming and J lost 1 base, with 16 bases between them. The chain's CDR3 is CASSLTGAEINYGYTF. As DNA, the CDR3 is TGCGCCAGCAGCCTTACCGGGGCCGAAATTAACTATGGCTACACCTTC.

The V call is TRBV9, the J call TRBJ2-1, with 7 bases matching TRBD1. Per the germline V gene, CDR1 is SGDLS and CDR2 is YYNGEE. The CDR3 has 15 residues. Trimming cost V 1 base and J 2 bases; bases outside gene matches: 3. The CDR3 nucleotides are TGTGCCAGCAGCGTAACTCAGGGGGCCTACAATGAGCAGTTCTTC. The encoded protein is CASSVTQGAYNEQFF.

The chain links TRBV2 to TRBJ2-7; D gene uncertain. Germline-derived CDR1 and CDR2 are SNHLY and FYNNEI. V lost 3 bases, J lost 3 bases, and 12 bases lay in between. The CDR3 loop spans 14 amino acids. The CDR3 nucleotides are TGTGCCAGCAGTGATAAGGGAAGGGACTACGAGCAGTACTTC. Its translation is CASSDKGRDYEQYF.

The CDR3 DNA is TGTGCCAGCAGCTTAGTTGCGGGTATAGGGCAGGGAACCATGAACACTGAAGCTTTCTTT. This codes for CASSLVAGIGQGTMNTEAFF. The rearrangement uses TRBV11-3 and TRBJ1-1; weak D call: TRBD1 (5 bases). Germline V CDR1 and CDR2: SGHNT, YENEEA. V lost 1 base and J lost 0, with 24 bases in between. The CDR3 has 20 amino acids.

The J gene is TRBJ2-5, the V gene TRBV6-5; perhaps D is TRBD1 or TRBD2 (5 bases each). Trimming left V 6 bases short and J 2 bases short, with 10 bases between. This CDR3 comprises 13 residues. Germline CDR1 is MNHEY and CDR2 is SVGAGI. CDR3 DNA: TGTGCCAGCAGCCTGGGACCACAAGAGACCCAGTACTTC. Translation gives CASSLGPQETQYF.

This clone has just a few counts. The CDR3 DNA follows: TGCGCCAGCAGCCAGCCCCCGGGACTAGCGGACAATGAGCAGTTCTTC. This translates into CASSQPPGLADNEQFF. The V gene is TRBV4-1, the J gene TRBJ2-1, with TRBD2 identical over 11 bases. Germline CDR1 and CDR2: MGHRA and YSYEKL. CDR3 size: 16 residues. V trimming: 3 bases; J trimming: 5 bases; junction bases outside the gene matches: 6.

The genes are TRBV30 and TRBJ2-7, with 11 bases that match TRBD2. The CDR3 is 15 residues long. Germline values: CDR1 GTSNPN, CDR2 SVGIG (reference sequence). J lost 2 bases, V lost 0 bases, and 3 bases had no gene match. The CDR3 DNA is TGTGCCTGGAGTGTACTAGCGGGGGCCCCCTACGAGCAGTACTTC. It yields the protein CAWSVLAGAPYEQYF.

The V and J genes are TRBV5-6 and TRBJ2-3, with a tentative D call TRBD1 (6 bases). V shed 1 base and J shed 5 bases, with 14 bases lying between them. The CDR3 contains 15 residues. Germline values: CDR1 SGHDT, CDR2 YYEEEE. CDR3 coding DNA: TGTGCCAGCAGCTTGTTTACAGGGACCCAAGATACGCAGTATTTT. Translating it yields CASSLFTGTQDTQYF. The complete variable domain, with remaining parts taken from reference TRBV5-6 and TRBJ2-3, reads DAGVTQSPTHLIKTRGQQVTLRCSPKSGHDTVSWYQQALGQGPQFIFQYYEEEERQRGNFPDRFSGHQFPNYSSELNVNALLLGDSALYLCASSLFTGTQDTQYFGPGTRLTVL.

The V and J genes are TRBV30 and TRBJ1-6, with a weak D call TRBD1 (5 bases). Germline CDR1 and CDR2: GTSNPN and SVGIG (reference sequence). The CDR3 length is 13 residues. Trimming removed 0 bases from V and 14 bases from J, with 14 bases in between. The CDR3, as DNA: TGTGCCTGGAGTGTGGCCGGTGGGACCACCCTCCACTTT. Translated: CAWSVAGGTTLHF.

This clone showed up just a few times. V gene TRBV5-1 combines with J gene TRBJ1-6; TRBD1 might be the D (6 bases). Germline V gene lookup returns CDR1 SGHRS and CDR2 YFSETQ. The CDR3 is made up of 15 amino acids. V shed 2 bases and J shed 7 bases, with 13 bases lying between them. In DNA form, the CDR3 reads TGCGCCAGCAGCTTTGGAGCAGGGGAGAATTCACCCCTCCACTTT. The encoded protein is CASSFGAGENSPLHF.

The chain joins TRBV4-3 to TRBJ2-2; D might be TRBD1 (6 bases). Trimming shortened V by 2 bases and J by 3 bases, and 19 bases separated the two germline ends. The CDR3 totals 18 residues. Looked up from germline, CDR1 is LGHNA and CDR2 is YSLEER. As DNA, the CDR3 is TGCGCCAGCAGCCAACCCCCTGAGACAGGAAGGGACACCGGGGAGCTGTTTTTT. Its protein product is CASSQPPETGRDTGELFF.

The rearrangement uses TRBV4-1 and TRBJ1-5, with 7 bases aligning to TRBD1. J gave up 2 bases and V 3 bases, and 4 bases lay outside the gene matches. The V gene's germline CDR1 is MGHRA and CDR2 YSYEKL. The CDR3 has 15 residues. As DNA, the CDR3 is TGCGCCAGCAGCCATGATACAGGGGGCAATCAGCCCCAGCATTTT. Translating it yields CASSHDTGGNQPQHF.

V usage is TRBV7-9 and J usage is TRBJ1-1, with D perhaps TRBD1 (6 bases). Germline loops: CDR1 SEHNR, CDR2 FQNEAQ (reference sequence). V lost 4 bases, J lost 8 bases, and 14 bases lay in between. CDR3 length: 13 amino acids. The CDR3 DNA reads TGTGCCAGCAGCTCGCCGGACAGACTCGAAGCTTTCTTT. Translating it yields CASSSPDRLEAFF.

The chain has TRBV7-8 and TRBJ1-2; 7 bases fit TRBD1. The CDR3 covers 15 residues. In germline, CDR1 is SGHVS, CDR2 FQNEAQ. V lost 1 base to trimming and J lost 3 bases; unmatched junction nucleotides: 5. The CDR3 region has the DNA TGTGCCAGCAGCTTAGTGGAGGGGGCTGACTATGGCTACACCTTC. It translates to CASSLVEGADYGYTF. Using reference TRBV7-8 and TRBJ1-2 for the parts outside the CDR3, the full variable domain is GAGVSQSPRYKVAKRGQDVALRCDPISGHVSLFWYQQALGQGPEFLTYFQNEAQLDKSGLPSDRFFAERPEGSVSTLKIQRTQQEDSAVYLCASSLVEGADYGYTFGSGTRLTVV.

The V gene is TRBV7-9, the J gene TRBJ2-7, with 7 bases identical to TRBD1. Germline assignment: CDR1 SEHNR and CDR2 FQNEAQ (reference sequence). V shed 5 bases, J shed 0 bases, and the junction held 4 bases outside the gene matches. The CDR3 is 14 residues long. The CDR3 is CASSPDRVSYEQYF. CDR3 DNA: TGTGCCAGCAGCCCAGACAGGGTCTCCTACGAGCAGTACTTC.

This chain links TRBV5-1 with TRBJ2-7; D remains unclear. The CDR3 runs to 14 residues. V dropped 1 base and J dropped 1 base, with 9 bases sitting between them. Germline V gene lookup returns CDR1 SGHRS and CDR2 YFSETQ. This chain's CDR3 is CASSLSPRSYEQYF. CDR3 nucleotides: TGCGCCAGCAGCTTGAGTCCCAGATCCTACGAGCAGTACTTC.

This clone occurred a few times. This chain links TRBV5-6 with TRBJ2-1; no definite D call. The CDR3 extends over 12 amino acids. Trimming left V 0 bases short and J 6 bases short, with 4 bases between. Germline V gene sequence: CDR1 SGHDT, CDR2 YYEEEE. The CDR3 protein is CASSLVPNEQFF. In DNA form, the CDR3 reads TGTGCCAGCAGCTTGGTGCCCAATGAGCAGTTCTTC.

This clone has a handful of counts. The DNA of the CDR3 is TGTGCCAGCAGCTTCGCGACAGGGGTCCCCACAGATACGCAGTATTTT. It specifies CASSFATGVPTDTQYF. The chain combines TRBV7-9 with TRBJ2-3; the match to TRBD1 covers 8 bases. Germline CDR1 and CDR2: SEHNR and FQNEAQ (reference sequence). V lost 3 bases to trimming and J lost 2 bases; unmatched junction nucleotides: 7. The CDR3 loop spans 16 amino acids.

In this sample, this clone turned up once. Within the sample, other DNA sequences also encode this same CDR3. V usage is TRBV27 and J usage is TRBJ1-2; D ambiguous. Trimming took 4 bases from V and 4 from J, leaving 7 bases between them. This CDR3 region has 12 residues. CDR1 is MNHEY and CDR2 is SMNVEV in the germline V gene (reference sequence). For the CDR3, the DNA is TGTGCCAGCAGTTCAACAGCCTATGGCTACACCTTC. Translation gives CASSSTAYGYTF.